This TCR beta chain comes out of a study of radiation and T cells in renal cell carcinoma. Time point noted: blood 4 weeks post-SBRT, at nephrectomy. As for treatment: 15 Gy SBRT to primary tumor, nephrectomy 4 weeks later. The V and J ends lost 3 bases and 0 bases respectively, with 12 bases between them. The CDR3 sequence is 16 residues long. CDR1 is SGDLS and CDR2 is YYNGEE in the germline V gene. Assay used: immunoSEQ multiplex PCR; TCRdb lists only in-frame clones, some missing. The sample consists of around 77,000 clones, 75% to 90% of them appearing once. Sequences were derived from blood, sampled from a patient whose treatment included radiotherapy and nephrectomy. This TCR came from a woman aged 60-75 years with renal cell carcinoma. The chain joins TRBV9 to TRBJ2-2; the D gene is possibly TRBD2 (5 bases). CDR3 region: CASSAREGSNTGELFF. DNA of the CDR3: TGTGCCAGCAGCGCCCGGGAAGGATCGAACACCGGGGAGCTGTTTTTT.